This entry lists 9 T cell receptor beta chains sequenced from one sample in a study of blood T cell repertoires in COVID-19 (TCRdb year 2020). Receptors were amplified or captured by the immunoSEQ multiplex PCR assay. Entries here come from immuneACCESS through TCRdb and include only in-frame sequences with V and J called. Some clones fail to appear in such tables; in the studies checked, an unresolved V gene covers under half of the shortfall, and the cause of the remainder is unknown. The sample table lists roughly 250,000 clones, about 80% of them with a count of one. The leading ten clones occupy 4.4% of the sample. The sequencing sample was made of peripheral blood. The receptor set was obtained from a man aged 45-65 years with active or convalescent COVID-19.

The chain uses TRBV7-2 and TRBJ1-2; D uncertain. Trimming took 0 bases from V and 8 from J, leaving 7 bases between them. CDR3 length: 12 amino acids. Germline V gives CDR1 SGHTA, CDR2 FQGNSA. The CDR3 sequence: CASSLAVGGYTF. The CDR3 DNA reads TGTGCCAGCAGCTTAGCGGTGGGCGGCTACACCTTC. Based on the CDR3 plus reference TRBV7-2 and TRBJ1-2, the full variable domain is GAGVSQSPSNKVTEKGKDVELRCDPISGHTALYWYRQSLGQGLEFLIYFQGNSAPDKSGLPSDRFSAERTGGSVSTLTIQRTQQEDSAVYLCASSLAVGGYTFGSGTRLTVV.

This chain connects TRBV6-5 to TRBJ1-5; TRBD1 aligns across 11 bases. Germline V gene sequence: CDR1 MNHEY, CDR2 SVGAGI. V lost 6 bases to trimming and J lost 4 bases; unmatched junction nucleotides: 5. The CDR3 covers 15 residues. The CDR3 DNA is TGTGCCAGCAGGCGGGACAGGGGGAGTAATCAGCCCCAGCATTTT. As protein: CASRRDRGSNQPQHF.

This chain links TRBV6-2 or TRBV6-3 with TRBJ1-5; D is uncertain. V lost 4 bases, J lost 0 bases, and 16 bases lay in between. Germline loops: CDR1 MNHEY, CDR2 SVGEGT. This CDR3 is built from 17 residues. The CDR3 DNA is TGTGCCAGCAGTTTGTTGGGAGAGCCTAATAGCAATCAGCCCCAGCATTTT. Its translation is CASSLLGEPNSNQPQHF.

This clone was detected only a few times. The V call is TRBV6-1, the J call TRBJ2-7, with D unclear. V lost 2 bases and J lost 2, with 4 bases in between. The germline V gene encodes CDR1 MNHNS and CDR2 SASEGT. The CDR3 length is 12 residues. The CDR3 here is CASSEPTYEQYF. CDR3 nucleotide sequence: TGTGCCAGCAGTGAACCCACCTACGAGCAGTACTTC.

The V gene is TRBV18, the J gene TRBJ1-3, with TRBD1 identical over 9 bases. The V gene end was trimmed by 4 bases and the J gene end by 0 bases; junction bases not matched to a gene: 7. The CDR3 is 17 residues long. Germline CDR1 KGHSH, CDR2 LQKENI. The CDR3 bases are TGTGCCAGCTCACTTGACAGGGGGTCCCTCTCTGGAAACACCATATATTTT. Protein: CASSLDRGSLSGNTIYF.

This chain links TRBV5-1 with TRBJ2-3, with 11 bases that match TRBD2. Germline loops: CDR1 SGHRS, CDR2 YFSETQ. This CDR3 is 14 amino acids long. V lost 5 bases to trimming and J lost 6 bases; unmatched junction nucleotides: 5. CDR3 coding DNA: TGCGCCAGCAGGCTAGCGGGGGGATCCGATACGCAGTATTTT. It specifies CASRLAGGSDTQYF.

The V gene is TRBV18, the J gene TRBJ1-3, with TRBD1 as a possible D gene (6 bases). CDR1 KGHSH and CDR2 LQKENI come from the germline V gene. The CDR3 length is 16 residues. Trimming removed 4 bases from V and 0 bases from J, with 13 bases in between. CDR3 coding DNA: TGTGCCAGCTCACTTCGGGGGGCCCCCTCTGGAAACACCATATATTTT. Its protein product is CASSLRGAPSGNTIYF.

The chain uses TRBV30 and TRBJ2-7, with 9 bases fitting TRBD2. Trimming removed 1 base from V and 12 bases from J; junction bases left unmatched: 7. The CDR3 runs to 12 residues. Germline V lookup: CDR1 GTSNPN, CDR2 SVGIG (reference sequence). Here the CDR3 DNA reads TGTGCCTGGAGTGATAGCGGGGGCCGGCCGTACTTC. Protein: CAWSDSGGRPYF.

V is TRBV2 and J is TRBJ2-3; 13 positions agree with TRBD2. CDR3 length: 17 residues. Trimming at V came to 6 bases and at J to 2 bases, leaving 8 bases not matched to a gene. The germline gives CDR1 SNHLY, CDR2 FYNNEI. The CDR3 sequence is CASRTPGLAGATDTQYF. Written as DNA, the CDR3 is TGTGCCAGCAGGACCCCTGGACTAGCGGGGGCCACAGATACGCAGTATTTT.